Shown below are 30 T cell receptor beta chains from a single sample sequenced in a study of prognosis after radiotherapy for stage I lung cancer. Amplicons of TCR beta CDR3 were generated from genomic DNA by two-round multiplex PCR. Individual primers that were specific to each TRBV and TRBJ gene served in first-round PCR. Each CDR3 protein is one row after TCRdb ran MiXCR on the multiplex PCR reads. The sample records around 11,000 distinct CDR3 sequences, roughly 51% being singletons. Here the sequenced sample was PBMCs, taken before or after stereotactic body radiation therapy (not recorded which). These receptors all stem from a donor over 45 with non-small cell lung cancer.

This clonotype counts as medium-sized. The chain joins TRBV10-3 to TRBJ2-2; a possible D gene is TRBD1 (6 bases). V shed 6 bases and J shed 0 bases, with 8 bases lying between them. This CDR3 has 14 amino acids. The germline V gene has CDR1 ENHRY and CDR2 SYGVKD. DNA of the CDR3: TGTGCCATCAGGGGGGCCTCGAACACCGGGGAGCTGTTTTTT. This codes for CAIRGASNTGELFF.

By share, this clonotype ranks as medium-sized. The rearrangement uses TRBV19 and TRBJ1-5; D unresolved. V shed 1 base and J shed 2 bases, with 9 bases lying between them. In germline, CDR1 is LNHDA, CDR2 SQIVND (reference sequence). The CDR3 is 15 amino acids. DNA of the CDR3: TGTGCCAGTAGTATAGCGCCCCCGGGCAATCAGCCCCAGCATTTT. Protein: CASSIAPPGNQPQHF.

This clonotype was found many times. The chain has TRBV6-2 or TRBV6-3 and TRBJ1-4, with unresolved D. The germline gives CDR1 MNHEY, CDR2 SVGEGT. V lost 3 bases and J 4 bases, leaving 18 bases between the germline ends. This CDR3 region has 17 residues. CDR3 nucleotides: TGTGCCAGCAGTTATATCCTGGGAGACACGATTAATGAAAAACTGTTTTTT. It yields the protein CASSYILGDTINEKLFF.

By sample share, this clonotype is medium-sized (0.01 to 0.1%). V is TRBV6-1 and J is TRBJ2-7; D possibly matches TRBD1 or TRBD2 (5 bases each). Trimming removed 1 base from V and 2 bases from J, with 9 bases in between. Germline V lookup: CDR1 MNHNS, CDR2 SASEGT. The CDR3 contains 14 residues. The CDR3 reads CASSEVGGPYEQYF. The CDR3 DNA follows: TGTGCCAGCAGTGAAGTTGGGGGACCCTACGAGCAGTACTTC.

The V and J genes are TRBV20-1 and TRBJ2-5, with a weak D call TRBD2 (5 bases). The CDR3 spans 11 residues. V was cut by 5 bases and J by 9 bases, with 13 bases left in between. The germline CDR1 and CDR2 sequences are DFQATT and SNEGSKA (reference sequence). The CDR3 reads CSALLEAAQYF. CDR3 DNA sequence: TGCAGTGCTCTTTTGGAAGCGGCCCAGTACTTC.

Relative to its sample, this clonotype is medium-sized. The V call is TRBV15, the J call TRBJ2-5; a weak D match, TRBD2 (6 bases). The CDR3 length is 14 residues. Germline V gives CDR1 LNHNV, CDR2 YYDKDF (reference sequence). V lost 1 base and J lost 3, with 9 bases in between. The CDR3: CATSRGTTEETQYF. The CDR3 coding sequence is TGTGCCACCAGCAGAGGGACTACCGAAGAGACCCAGTACTTC. Looking up the rest from reference TRBV15 and TRBJ2-5 gives the full variable domain: DAMVIQNPRYQVTQFGKPVTLSCSQTLNHNVMYWYQQKSSQAPKLLFHYYDKDFNNEADTPDNFQSRRPNTSFCFLDIRSPGLGDTAMYLCATSRGTTEETQYFGPGTRLLVL.

By share, this clonotype counts as medium-sized. The chain joins TRBV19 to TRBJ2-2; D perhaps matches TRBD1 (7 bases). The germline CDR1 and CDR2 sequences are LNHDA and SQIVND (reference sequence). Trimming stripped 7 bases from V and 4 bases from J, with 13 bases between. The CDR3 sequence is 14 residues long. CDR3 protein: CASKEGAVTGELFF. Written as DNA, the CDR3 is TGTGCCAGTAAGGAGGGGGCGGTCACCGGGGAGCTGTTTTTT.

The V call is TRBV20-1, the J call TRBJ1-2; TRBD1 matches at 8 bases. V shed 8 bases and J 9 bases; nucleotides not matched to a gene: 17. CDR1 DFQATT and CDR2 SNEGSKA come from the germline V gene (reference sequence). CDR3 length: 14 amino acids. The CDR3 region is CSSSRTGQEYCYTF. The DNA of the CDR3 is TGCAGTTCCTCGCGAACGGGACAGGAGTATTGCTACACCTTC.

In the case of this clonotype: Compared with germline, one end of the junction differs, possibly owing to a read error. The CDR3 here is CSSILVQRQETQYF. CDR3 bases: TGTTCCAGCATCTTGGTCCAGCGTCAAGAGACCCAGTACTTC. The chain links TRBV5-6 to TRBJ2-5; D is undetermined. Germline loops: CDR1 SGHDT, CDR2 YYEEEE. The CDR3 loop spans 14 amino acids.

In its sample, this clonotype is medium-sized. J is TRBJ2-3 and V is TRBV27; 9 bases line up with TRBD2. Trimming removed 3 bases from V and 4 bases from J; junction bases left unmatched: 5. The CDR3 is made up of 15 amino acids. Germline V gene data show CDR1 as MNHEY and CDR2 as SMNVEV (reference sequence). This CDR3 reads CASSFEAGGADTQYF. CDR3 DNA: TGTGCCAGCAGTTTTGAAGCGGGGGGCGCAGATACGCAGTATTTT.

This clonotype was counted many times. The chain uses TRBV12-3 or TRBV12-4 and TRBJ1-1; no definite D call. The CDR3 runs 12 residues. Trimming left V 4 bases short and J 1 base short, with 4 bases between. CDR3 in amino acids: CASSWGNTEAFF. The CDR3 DNA is TGTGCCAGCAGTTGGGGGAACACTGAAGCTTTCTTT.

V is TRBV9 and J is TRBJ2-3; the match to TRBD2 covers 7 bases. Germline V gene sequence: CDR1 SGDLS, CDR2 YYNGEE. With 3 bases clipped from V and 4 bases from J, the junction kept 17 bases outside the gene matches. This CDR3 has 18 amino acids. The CDR3 nucleotides read TGTGCCAGCAGCGACCAAAGGCGCGGGAGAGGTTTAGCAGATACGCAGTATTTT. Residues: CASSDQRRGRGLADTQYF.

This clonotype showed up just a few times. A read error is likely here: a far larger clone is one base away. This chain uses TRBV6-5 with TRBJ1-2; tentative D call: TRBD1 (5 bases). Germline V CDR1 and CDR2: MNHEY, SVGAGI. The CDR3 runs 15 residues. Trimming stripped 3 bases from V and 5 bases from J, with 16 bases between. CDR3 DNA: TGTGCCAGCAGTTATTCAGGGACTGGATGGTATGGCTACACCTTC. The encoded protein is CASSYSGTGWYGYTF.

The rearrangement links TRBV27 to TRBJ1-2; D gene uncertain. The germline V gene encodes CDR1 MNHEY and CDR2 SMNVEV (reference sequence). CDR3 length: 14 residues. Deletions cut 3 bases from V and 2 bases from J, with 10 bases between. CDR3 DNA sequence: TGTGCCAGCAGTTTTAGGTCGGGGAACTATGGCTACACCTTC. Translated: CASSFRSGNYGYTF.

This clonotype was seen at least ten times. This chain links TRBV11-2 with TRBJ2-1, with D perhaps TRBD2 (6 bases). The CDR3 is made up of 13 amino acids. Trimming removed 4 bases from V and 5 bases from J, with 9 bases in between. Germline V lookup: CDR1 SGHAT, CDR2 FQNNGV. This chain's CDR3 is CASSSWEDNEQFF. The DNA of the CDR3 is TGTGCCAGCAGCTCCTGGGAGGACAATGAGCAGTTCTTC.

About this clonotype: This likely came from a read error, as a far larger clone is one base away. J is TRBJ2-3 and V is TRBV27; 7 bases are shared with TRBD1. The germline V gene has CDR1 MNHEY and CDR2 SMNVEV (reference sequence). CDR3 length equals 15 residues. Trimming at V came to 4 bases and at J to 4 bases, leaving 8 bases not matched to a gene. The CDR3 protein is CASSYSAGGADTQYF. The CDR3 DNA follows: TGTGCCAGCAGTTACTCGGCAGGGGGAGCAGATACGCAGTATTTT.

With respect to this clonotype: One junction end does not reproduce the germline sequence, and a read error may be involved. The J gene is TRBJ2-6, the V gene TRBV4-1, with D perhaps matching TRBD1 (5 bases). The V gene's germline CDR1 is MGHRA and CDR2 YSYEKL. The CDR3 has 16 amino acids. The CDR3 here is CASSPGPSSGASVLTF. The CDR3 DNA reads TGCGCCAGCAGCCCGGGCCCAAGCTCTGGGGCCAGCGTCCTGACTTTC.

The chain joins TRBV15 to TRBJ1-5; D gene unclear. The CDR3 spans 13 residues. Germline CDR1 is LNHNV and CDR2 is YYDKDF (reference sequence). V lost 1 base, J lost 6 bases, and 7 bases lay in between. The CDR3: CATSRGRRQPQHF. CDR3 bases: TGTGCCACCAGCAGAGGGCGGCGTCAGCCCCAGCATTTT.

V gene TRBV7-2 combines with J gene TRBJ2-1; the match to TRBD2 covers 10 bases. Germline V gene lookup returns CDR1 SGHTA and CDR2 FQGNSA. The CDR3 sequence is 17 residues long. V shed 4 bases, J shed 2 bases, and the junction held 8 bases outside the gene matches. The CDR3 bases are TGTGCCAGCAGCTCCACGGAAGCGGGAGGGACCTACAATGAGCAGTTCTTC. Translation gives CASSSTEAGGTYNEQFF.

The rearrangement joins TRBV12-3 or TRBV12-4 to TRBJ2-7; 10 bases agree with TRBD1. CDR3 length equals 16 residues. V lost 4 bases to trimming and J lost 5 bases; unmatched junction nucleotides: 11. This CDR3 is CASSWGRGDRGDEQYF. The CDR3 coding sequence is TGTGCCAGCAGTTGGGGACGAGGGGACAGGGGCGACGAGCAGTACTTC.

This clonotype was observed once. A read error is the likely source, as a far larger clone sits one nucleotide away. The chain joins TRBV6-4 to TRBJ1-1; TRBD1 might be the D (6 bases). V was clipped by 7 bases and J by 2 bases, with 11 bases between them. This CDR3 spans 13 amino acids. Germline assignment: CDR1 MRHNA and CDR2 SNTAGT. The CDR3 DNA sequence: TGTGCCAGCATTCGAGGGGGTAACACTGAAGCTTTCTTT. Residues: CASIRGGNTEAFF.

This chain joins TRBV11-3 and TRBJ2-5, with D unresolved. The CDR3 runs 13 residues. Between the trimmed V and J ends, which lost 3 bases and 4 bases, there was a span of 9 bases. Germline-derived CDR1 and CDR2 are SGHNT and YENEEA. CDR3 sequence: CASSFDGRETQYF. The DNA for the CDR3 is TGTGCCAGCAGCTTCGATGGGCGAGAGACCCAGTACTTC. The full variable domain, in which reference TRBV11-3 and TRBJ2-5 provide the parts outside the CDR3, is EAGVVQSPRYKIIEKKQPVAFWCNPISGHNTLYWYLQNLGQGPELLIRYENEEAVDDSQLPKDRFSAERLKGVDSTLKIQPAELGDSAVYLCASSFDGRETQYFGPGTRLLVL.

In nucleotides, the CDR3 is TGTGCCAGCAGCTTGCAACCAGGGGGCCTTCAGCCCCAGCATTTT. Translating gives CASSLQPGGLQPQHF. The rearrangement joins TRBV5-5 to TRBJ1-5, with TRBD1 identical over 8 bases. Trimming removed 1 base from V and 6 bases from J; junction bases left unmatched: 6. The CDR3 consists of 15 residues. The germline V gene encodes CDR1 SGHKS and CDR2 YYEKEE (reference sequence).

Relative to its sample, this clonotype is medium-sized. This chain uses TRBV20-1 with TRBJ2-3; TRBD2 aligns across 9 bases. The CDR3 is 15 amino acids. Trimming took 3 bases from V and 3 from J; bases not matched to a gene: 7. The germline CDR1 and CDR2 sequences are DFQATT and SNEGSKA (reference sequence). The CDR3 region is CSARISGGVTDTQYF. The CDR3 nucleotides read TGCAGTGCTAGGATTAGCGGGGGCGTAACAGATACGCAGTATTTT.

This clonotype rates as medium-sized. The chain is built from TRBV3-1 and TRBJ2-2; no clear D gene. The CDR3 loop spans 13 amino acids. V was clipped by 3 bases and J by 1 base, with 3 bases between them. CDR1 LGHDT and CDR2 YNNKEL come from the germline V gene (reference sequence). As DNA, the CDR3 is TGTGCCAGCAGCCAGATGAACACCGGGGAGCTGTTTTTT. Its protein is CASSQMNTGELFF.

This chain joins TRBV4-1 and TRBJ1-6, with TRBD1 matching 12 bases. Losses at the gene ends were 7 bases for V and 10 bases for J; bases not matched to a gene: 14. This CDR3 has 17 residues. Germline values: CDR1 MGHRA, CDR2 YSYEKL. The CDR3 reads CASIRSGTGGSESPLHF. The CDR3 DNA sequence: TGCGCCAGCATCCGTTCCGGGACAGGGGGCTCGGAATCACCCCTCCACTTT.

The chain employs TRBV2 and TRBJ2-7, with D perhaps assigned TRBD1 or TRBD2 (5 bases each). The CDR3 runs 12 residues. The germline V and J ends were trimmed by 4 bases and 3 bases, with 7 bases remaining between them. Germline CDR1 and CDR2: SNHLY and FYNNEI. CDR3 coding DNA: TGTGCCAGCAGTGGGGACGGCTACGAGCAGTACTTC. Translated: CASSGDGYEQYF.

V gene TRBV11-3 combines with J gene TRBJ2-2, with a possible D match to TRBD1 (5 bases). Germline V gives CDR1 SGHNT, CDR2 YENEEA. The CDR3 contains 15 residues. V was clipped by 1 base and J by 5 bases, with 11 bases between them. CDR3 region: CASSLGAGLTGELFF. As DNA, the CDR3 is TGTGCCAGCAGCTTAGGTGCAGGGCTGACCGGGGAGCTGTTTTTT.

V gene TRBV11-2 combines with J gene TRBJ2-7; D is perhaps TRBD1 (7 bases). The CDR3 spans 13 residues. From germline, CDR1 is SGHAT and CDR2 FQNNGV. V shed 6 bases and J shed 2 bases, with 11 bases lying between them. DNA of the CDR3: TGTGCCAGCAGGATCAGGGGGGCCTACGAGCAGTACTTC. Protein sequence: CASRIRGAYEQYF.

This clonotype is labeled as medium-sized. V usage is TRBV12-5 and J usage is TRBJ2-1; weak D call: TRBD2 (6 bases). The CDR3 length is 16 residues. Germline values: CDR1 LGHNT, CDR2 FRNRAP. V lost 0 bases, J lost 8 bases, and 17 bases lay in between. In nucleotides, the CDR3 is TGTGCTAGTGGTTTGGTACCCGGGGGTCCCCGCGATGAGCAGTTCTTC. It specifies CASGLVPGGPRDEQFF.